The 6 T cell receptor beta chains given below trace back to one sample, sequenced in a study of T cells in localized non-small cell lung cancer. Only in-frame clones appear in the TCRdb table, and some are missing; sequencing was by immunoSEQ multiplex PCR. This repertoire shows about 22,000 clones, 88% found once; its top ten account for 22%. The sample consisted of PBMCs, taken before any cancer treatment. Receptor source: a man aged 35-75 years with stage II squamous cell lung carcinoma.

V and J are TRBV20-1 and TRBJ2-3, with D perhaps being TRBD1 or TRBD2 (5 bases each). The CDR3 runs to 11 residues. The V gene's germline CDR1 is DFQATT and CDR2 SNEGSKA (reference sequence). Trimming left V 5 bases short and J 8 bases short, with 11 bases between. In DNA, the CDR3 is TGCAGTGCTGGGGCTGGGGGTACGCAGTATTTT. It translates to CSAGAGGTQYF.

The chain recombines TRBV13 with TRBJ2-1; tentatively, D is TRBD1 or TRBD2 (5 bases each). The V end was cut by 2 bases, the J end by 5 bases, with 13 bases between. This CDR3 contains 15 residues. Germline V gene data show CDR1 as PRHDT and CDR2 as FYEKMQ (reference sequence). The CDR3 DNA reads TGTGCCAGCAGCTTAACCGGGACGGCTAACAATGAGCAGTTCTTC. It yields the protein CASSLTGTANNEQFF.

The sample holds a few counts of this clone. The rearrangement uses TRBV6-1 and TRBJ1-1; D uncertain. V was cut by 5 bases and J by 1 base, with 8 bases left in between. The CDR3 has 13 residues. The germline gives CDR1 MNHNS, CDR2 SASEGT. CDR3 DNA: TGTGCCAGCAGTAAACAAGGGAACACTGAAGCTTTCTTT. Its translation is CASSKQGNTEAFF.

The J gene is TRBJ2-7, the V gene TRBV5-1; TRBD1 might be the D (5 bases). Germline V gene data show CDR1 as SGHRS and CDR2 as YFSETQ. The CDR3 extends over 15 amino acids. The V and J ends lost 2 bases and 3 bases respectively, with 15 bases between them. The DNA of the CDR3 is TGCGCCAGCAGCTTAGGCCAGGGAAGTTTCTACGAGCAGTACTTC. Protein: CASSLGQGSFYEQYF.

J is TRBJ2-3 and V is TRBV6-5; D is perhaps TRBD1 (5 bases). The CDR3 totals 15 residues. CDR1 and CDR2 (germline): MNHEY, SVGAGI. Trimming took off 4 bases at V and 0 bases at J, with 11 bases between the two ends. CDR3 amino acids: CASSWGRSSTDTQYF. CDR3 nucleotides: TGTGCCAGCAGTTGGGGCAGATCGAGCACAGATACGCAGTATTTT.

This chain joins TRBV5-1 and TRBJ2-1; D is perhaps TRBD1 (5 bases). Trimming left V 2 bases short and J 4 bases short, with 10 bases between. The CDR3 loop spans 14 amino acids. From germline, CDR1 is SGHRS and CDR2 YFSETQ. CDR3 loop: CASSLQELYNEQFF. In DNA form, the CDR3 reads TGCGCCAGCAGCTTACAGGAGCTGTACAATGAGCAGTTCTTC.